The 24 T cell receptor beta chains reported below all come from one sample, sequenced in a study of T cells after yellow fever vaccination. In TCRdb, the 5' RACE reads were re-called with MiXCR into one record per CDR3 protein. The sample includes about 240,000 distinct CDR3 sequences, 6.5% to 8.5% seen only once; the top ten take around 0.9%. The input for sequencing was CD4+ T cells sorted from PBMCs, taken 15 days after the yellow fever booster vaccination. The receptor set was obtained from a man aged 25-40 years who received the YFV17D yellow fever vaccine.

This clonotype was observed many times. V gene TRBV9 combines with J gene TRBJ1-5; 8 positions agree with TRBD1. Trimming cost V 2 bases and J 3 bases; bases outside gene matches: 1. This CDR3 contains 14 residues. The germline gives CDR1 SGDLS, CDR2 YYNGEE. This chain's CDR3 is CASSVGQDNQPQHF. The CDR3 region has the DNA TGTGCCAGCAGCGTGGGACAGGACAATCAGCCCCAGCATTTT.

J is TRBJ2-2 and V is TRBV6-1, with TRBD2 matching over 8 bases. The CDR3 loop spans 16 amino acids. Germline V gene sequence: CDR1 MNHNS, CDR2 SASEGT. V gave up 7 bases and J gave up 1 base; unmatched junction bases: 8. CDR3 sequence: CASMGIAGRNTGELFF. For the CDR3, the DNA is TGTGCCAGCATGGGGATAGCGGGAAGGAACACCGGGGAGCTGTTTTTT.

This clonotype has a handful of counts. This chain links TRBV5-5 with TRBJ2-3; 15 bases agree with TRBD2. V lost 3 bases, J lost 9 bases, and 8 bases stayed unmatched. The CDR3 extends over 16 amino acids. The germline V gene has CDR1 SGHKS and CDR2 YYEKEE (reference sequence). CDR3 nucleotide sequence: TGTGCCAGCAGCTCGCCGGGACTAGCGGGAGGAGGGACGCAGTATTTT. Translated: CASSSPGLAGGGTQYF.

The gene calls are TRBV6-2 or TRBV6-3 and TRBJ2-1, with TRBD2 matching 10 bases. Germline-derived CDR1 and CDR2 are MNHEY and SVGEGT. The V and J ends lost 6 bases and 10 bases, in that order; junction bases with no gene match: 6. The CDR3 contains 13 residues. The CDR3 DNA is TGTGCCAGCAGAGCTAGCGGGAGTTGGGAGCAGTTCTTC. The encoded protein is CASRASGSWEQFF.

V usage is TRBV18 and J usage is TRBJ2-5; D remains unclear. The CDR3 covers 14 residues. V was pared by 2 bases and J by 5 bases, with 12 bases between. Germline-derived CDR1 and CDR2 are KGHSH and LQKENI. CDR3 DNA sequence: TGTGCCAGCTCACCATCGGCCCCCAGGGAGACCCAGTACTTC. This gives the protein CASSPSAPRETQYF.

This clonotype was found many times. The chain employs TRBV6-5 and TRBJ2-7; 10 bases align to TRBD2. The CDR3 has 15 residues. In germline, CDR1 is MNHEY, CDR2 SVGAGI. The V and J ends lost 2 bases and 5 bases, in that order; junction bases with no gene match: 6. The CDR3 DNA is TGTGCCAGCAGTTACGCCACTAGCGGGAACCACGAGCAGTACTTC. Protein sequence: CASSYATSGNHEQYF.

This clonotype was seen at least ten times. J is TRBJ2-7 and V is TRBV20-1; D not resolved. This CDR3 region has 14 residues. Trimming removed 0 bases at V and 3 bases at J, with 12 bases between. Per germline, CDR1 DFQATT and CDR2 SNEGSKA (reference sequence). CDR3 DNA sequence: TGCAGTGCTAGAGAGCCCCTCGGGTACTACGAGCAGTACTTC. It encodes CSAREPLGYYEQYF.

This chain uses TRBV4-3 with TRBJ2-2, with no clear D. The CDR3 sequence is 14 residues long. Trimming shortened V by 0 bases and J by 1 base, and 3 bases separated the two germline ends. Germline V lookup: CDR1 LGHNA, CDR2 YSLEER. In DNA, the CDR3 is TGCGCCAGCAGCCAAGACGGGAACACCGGGGAGCTGTTTTTT. Amino acids: CASSQDGNTGELFF.

On this clonotype itself: A much more abundant neighbour one base away suggests this may be a read error. This CDR3 is missing its conserved last phenylalanine or tryptophan, likely due to a read error. V usage is TRBV10-3 and J usage is TRBJ2-5; TRBD1 matches at 9 bases. Trimming removed 2 bases from V and 3 bases from J; junction bases left unmatched: 10. The germline V gene has CDR1 ENHRY and CDR2 SYGVKD. This CDR3 is 17 amino acids long. In nucleotides, the CDR3 is TGTGCCATCAGTGAGGAAAGTCCCGGGACAGGGAAAGAGACCCAGTACCTC. Its protein is CAISEESPGTGKETQYL.

This chain connects TRBV24-1 to TRBJ2-7; possible D gene TRBD1, 5 bases. CDR1 is KGHDR and CDR2 is SFDVKD in the germline V gene. Trimming left V 1 base short and J 5 bases short, with 11 bases between. This CDR3 region has 14 residues. The CDR3 coding sequence is TGTGCCACCAGTGATTTACACAGGAAACACGAGCAGTACTTC. As protein: CATSDLHRKHEQYF.

This clonotype was counted only a few times. The J gene is TRBJ1-2, the V gene TRBV27; TRBD1 agrees at 7 bases. V gave up 3 bases and J gave up 3 bases; unmatched junction bases: 1. The length of the CDR3 is 13 residues. Germline CDR1 MNHEY, CDR2 SMNVEV (reference sequence). The CDR3 here is CASSFDRDYGYTF. The CDR3 nucleotides are TGTGCCAGCAGTTTTGACAGGGACTATGGCTACACCTTC.

This clonotype has only a few counts. The chain combines TRBV7-9 with TRBJ2-5; D possibly matches TRBD1 or TRBD2 (5 bases each). Trimming took 5 bases from V and 7 from J, leaving 14 bases between them. This CDR3 region has 13 residues. Germline values: CDR1 SEHNR, CDR2 FQNEAQ (reference sequence). CDR3 in amino acids: CASSLGPKATQYF. CDR3 DNA: TGTGCCAGCAGCCTGGGACCGAAGGCGACCCAGTACTTC. Looking up the rest from reference TRBV7-9 and TRBJ2-5 gives the full variable domain: DTGVSQNPRHKITKRGQNVTFRCDPISEHNRLYWYRQTLGQGPEFLTYFQNEAQLEKSRLLSDRFSAERPKGSFSTLEIQRTEQGDSAMYLCASSLGPKATQYFGPGTRLLVL.

The sample holds a few counts of this clonotype. The CDR3 nucleotides read TGCGCCAGCAGCTTTGGTGTACAGGGCTCTGGGGCCAACGTCCTGACTTTC. As protein: CASSFGVQGSGANVLTF. V gene TRBV5-1 combines with J gene TRBJ2-6; tentative D call: TRBD1 (6 bases). Trimming stripped 2 bases from V and 0 bases from J, with 12 bases between. The CDR3 runs to 17 residues. Per germline, CDR1 SGHRS and CDR2 YFSETQ.

This chain links TRBV20-1 with TRBJ2-7; weak D call: TRBD2 (5 bases). Germline V lookup: CDR1 DFQATT, CDR2 SNEGSKA (reference sequence). The CDR3 is 13 residues long. V lost 7 bases and J 1 base, leaving 14 bases between the germline ends. The CDR3 spells CSVQRDPSYEQYF. The CDR3 nucleotides are TGCAGTGTCCAGAGGGATCCGTCCTACGAGCAGTACTTC.

This clonotype was observed a few times. The rearrangement joins TRBV5-1 to TRBJ2-7; 11 positions match TRBD1. Germline CDR1 reads SGHRS; CDR2 reads YFSETQ. V dropped 0 bases and J dropped 3; count of bases not matched to a gene: 5. The CDR3 runs to 16 residues. Here the CDR3 DNA reads TGCGCCAGCAGCTTGGAACCGGGACAGGGGGGCTACGAGCAGTACTTC. This codes for CASSLEPGQGGYEQYF.

This clonotype was found many times. V and J are TRBV21-1 and TRBJ2-1; the DNA was not used to check the table's D call, TRBD1. TRBV21-1 is shown as a pseudogene. The CDR3 runs 16 residues. The CDR3 DNA reads TGTGCCAGCAGCAAATCGGGGACAGGGGGCCGGAATGAGCAGTTCTTC. It is translated as CASSKSGTGGRNEQFF.

The rearrangement joins TRBV28 to TRBJ1-2; maybe TRBD1 (6 bases). V gave up 8 bases and J gave up 7 bases, with 11 bases separating them. CDR1 MDHEN and CDR2 SYDVKM come from the germline V gene. The CDR3 length is 11 residues. CDR3 nucleotide sequence: TGTGCCAGCTCCGGGGGGGCTGGCTACACCTTC. This sequence encodes CASSGGAGYTF.

This clonotype was seen more than once but under ten times. The chain employs TRBV3-1 and TRBJ2-7, with D uncertain. CDR3 size: 12 residues. The ends were cut back, 0 bases at V and 11 bases at J, with 11 bases in the middle. Germline CDR1 is LGHDT and CDR2 is YNNKEL (reference sequence). The CDR3 is CASSQDKGSEYF. As DNA, the CDR3 is TGTGCCAGCAGCCAAGATAAAGGTTCTGAGTACTTC.

The chain couples TRBV20-1 to TRBJ1-2, with 7 bases aligning to TRBD1. The CDR3 spans 11 residues. V trimming: 5 bases; J trimming: 8 bases; junction bases outside the gene matches: 5. Germline lookup yields CDR1 DFQATT and CDR2 SNEGSKA (reference sequence). In DNA, the CDR3 is TGCAGTGCTCTACAGGGGATCGGCTACACCTTC. Protein product: CSALQGIGYTF.

This clonotype was picked up many times. The chain recombines TRBV19 with TRBJ2-7, with D unresolved. The CDR3 consists of 13 residues. From germline, CDR1 is LNHDA and CDR2 SQIVND (reference sequence). V lost 4 bases to trimming and J lost 3 bases, with 10 bases between them. The CDR3 protein is CASSTGPNYEQYF. The CDR3 bases are TGTGCCAGTAGTACAGGACCAAACTACGAGCAGTACTTC.

This clonotype was detected ten times or more. This chain links TRBV11-2 with TRBJ2-1, with D possibly matching TRBD1 (5 bases). The V gene's germline CDR1 is SGHAT and CDR2 FQNNGV. V lost 5 bases, J lost 5 bases, and 19 bases lay in between. This CDR3 region has 16 residues. In nucleotides, the CDR3 is TGTGCCAGCAGCCCAAGGGGTCCAAGGGCTAACAATGAGCAGTTCTTC. Translated, it gives CASSPRGPRANNEQFF.

At least ten counts were recorded for this clonotype. This chain links TRBV11-2 with TRBJ2-1; D is perhaps TRBD2 (5 bases). CDR3 size: 14 residues. V lost 3 bases and J 4 bases, leaving 10 bases between the germline ends. Per the germline V gene, CDR1 is SGHAT and CDR2 is FQNNGV. The CDR3 loop reads CASSFSGMYNEQFF. CDR3 sequence (DNA): TGTGCCAGCAGCTTCAGCGGCATGTACAATGAGCAGTTCTTC. The full variable domain, its missing parts supplied by reference TRBV11-2 and TRBJ2-1, is EAGVAQSPRYKIIEKRQSVAFWCNPISGHATLYWYQQILGQGPKLLIQFQNNGVVDDSQLPKDRFSAERLKGVDSTLKIQPAKLEDSAVYLCASSFSGMYNEQFFGPGTRLTVL.

This clonotype was seen a handful of times. The J gene is TRBJ1-5, the V gene TRBV20-1; D gene ambiguous. Trimming stripped 6 bases from V and 4 bases from J, with 10 bases between. The CDR3 loop spans 12 amino acids. Germline CDR1 is DFQATT and CDR2 is SNEGSKA (reference sequence). DNA of the CDR3: TGCAGTGCAAAAGGACCGAATCAGCCCCAGCATTTT. Its protein is CSAKGPNQPQHF.

This clonotype was detected only a few times. The rearrangement links TRBV7-2 to TRBJ1-2, with TRBD1 identical over 9 bases. Losses at the gene ends were 4 bases for V and 7 bases for J; bases not matched to a gene: 10. Germline CDR1 and CDR2: SGHTA and FQGNSA. The CDR3 loop spans 15 amino acids. CDR3 region: CASSYRGQGLSGYTF. The DNA for the CDR3 is TGTGCCAGCAGCTACAGGGGACAGGGATTAAGTGGCTACACCTTC.